Following are 20 T cell receptor beta chains from one sample sequenced in a study of blood T cell repertoires in COVID-19 (dated by TCRdb to about 2020). To prepare the library, the immunoSEQ multiplex PCR assay was applied. The table comes from immuneACCESS by way of TCRdb, which keeps in-frame sequences with V and J called. Part of the clones is missing from these tables; in studies checked, under half for an unresolved V gene and the rest for unknown reasons. For this sample there are 100,000 to 150,000 clones; approximately 74% appear just once. Over 5.5% of the sample lies in the top ten. Sequencing was carried out using peripheral blood. The receptors stem from a man older than 75 with COVID-19, enrolled during active disease.

The rearrangement joins TRBV4-3 to TRBJ2-4; 12 positions agree with TRBD2. The V gene end was trimmed by 1 base and the J gene end by 0 bases; junction bases not matched to a gene: 7. Germline CDR1 is LGHNA and CDR2 is YSLEER. The CDR3 covers 19 residues. The DNA for the CDR3 is TGCGCCAGCAGCCAAGCTCCCCCGGGACTAGCGGGAGCCAAAAACATTCAGTACTTC. Translating it yields CASSQAPPGLAGAKNIQYF.

V gene TRBV3-1 (or the pseudogene TRBV3-2) combines with J gene TRBJ2-5, with TRBD2 matching over 12 bases. This CDR3 spans 15 amino acids. Looked up from germline, CDR1 is LGHDT and CDR2 is YNNKEL (reference sequence). After removal of 3 bases from V and 5 bases from J, the junction contained 4 bases not matched to a gene. The CDR3 spells CASSHLAGGGETQYF. The CDR3 coding sequence is TGTGCCAGCAGCCACCTAGCGGGAGGGGGGGAGACCCAGTACTTC.

This chain links TRBV7-3 with TRBJ1-1, with 9 bases that match TRBD1. The junction had 4 bases not matched to a gene; V was cut back by 5 bases and J by 0 bases. Germline CDR1 and CDR2: SGHTA and FQGTGA. The CDR3 spans 15 residues. CDR3 in amino acids: CASSAGTGLNTEAFF. CDR3 nucleotide sequence: TGTGCCAGCAGCGCCGGGACAGGGCTGAACACTGAAGCTTTCTTT.

The chain links TRBV15 to TRBJ2-3, with 8 bases identical to TRBD2. V shed 5 bases, J shed 4 bases, and the junction held 8 bases outside the gene matches. The germline CDR1 and CDR2 sequences are LNHNV and YYDKDF (reference sequence). The CDR3 runs to 15 residues. The DNA of the CDR3 is TGTGCCACCAGCTCGGGACTAGATGGTTCAGATACGCAGTATTTT. This translates into CATSSGLDGSDTQYF.

This clone showed up just a few times. J is TRBJ2-3 and V is TRBV28, with 8 bases aligning to TRBD2. The CDR3 totals 15 residues. The trim removed 4 bases at V and 3 bases at J, leaving 6 bases unmatched. Germline values: CDR1 MDHEN, CDR2 SYDVKM. The CDR3 loop is CASSYGAGVTDTQYF. The CDR3 nucleotides are TGTGCCAGCAGTTATGGAGCGGGAGTGACAGATACGCAGTATTTT.

This rearrangement joins TRBV27 to TRBJ2-3; no clear D. The germline V gene encodes CDR1 MNHEY and CDR2 SMNVEV (reference sequence). This CDR3 spans 14 amino acids. V shed 4 bases and J shed 1 base, with 9 bases lying between them. The CDR3 DNA reads TGTGCCAGCAGTTCGGATGGAGGCACAGATACGCAGTATTTT. Amino acids: CASSSDGGTDTQYF.

This clone occurred a few times. The chain recombines TRBV11-3 with TRBJ2-1, with a weak D call TRBD2 (7 bases). In germline, CDR1 is SGHNT, CDR2 YENEEA. The CDR3 length is 17 residues. Trimming removed 1 base from V and 6 bases from J, with 19 bases in between. DNA of the CDR3: TGTGCCAGCAGCTTAGTAGGAGGACTAGTGGGGGCCAATGAGCAGTTCTTC. Its protein product is CASSLVGGLVGANEQFF.

The V call is TRBV30, the J call TRBJ1-4; D is perhaps TRBD1 (5 bases). The V end was cut by 2 bases, the J end by 12 bases, with 16 bases between. The CDR3 runs to 13 residues. Germline V gene lookup returns CDR1 GTSNPN and CDR2 SVGIG (reference sequence). Written as DNA, the CDR3 is TGTGCCTGGAGTTGGTTGGCAGAAGGGGAACTGTTTTTT. Translating it yields CAWSWLAEGELFF. The entire variable domain, with the rest obtained from reference TRBV30 and TRBJ1-4, is as follows: SQTIHQWPATLVQPVGSPLSLECTVEGTSNPNLYWYRQAAGRGLQLLFYSVGIGQISSEVPQNLSASRPQDRQFILSSKKLLLSDSGFYLCAWSWLAEGELFFGSGTQLSVL.

The CDR3 protein is CASIGVYTEAFF. In DNA, the CDR3 is TGTGCCAGCATAGGGGTTTACACTGAAGCTTTCTTT. The chain carries TRBV28 and TRBJ1-1; D may be TRBD1 (5 bases). The V gene lost 7 bases and the J gene lost 3 bases, with 9 bases spanning the gap. Germline V gene data show CDR1 as MDHEN and CDR2 as SYDVKM. The CDR3 contains 12 residues. Full variable domain (outside the CDR3, taken from reference TRBV28 and TRBJ1-1): DVKVTQSSRYLVKRTGEKVFLECVQDMDHENMFWYRQDPGLGLRLIYFSYDVKMKEKGDIPEGYSVSREKKERFSLILESASTNQTSMYLCASIGVYTEAFFGQGTRLTVV.

This clone was counted only a few times. The genes are TRBV7-8 and TRBJ2-3; a weak D match, TRBD1 (6 bases). Per the germline V gene, CDR1 is SGHVS and CDR2 is FQNEAQ. This CDR3 has 15 amino acids. Trimming left V 1 base short and J 5 bases short, with 13 bases between. The chain's CDR3 is CASSLVTGRGDTQYF. The CDR3 coding sequence is TGTGCCAGCAGCTTAGTTACAGGGCGAGGAGATACGCAGTATTTT.

The chain combines TRBV6-5 with TRBJ2-7; D possibly corresponds to TRBD2 (5 bases). The length of the CDR3 is 15 residues. Germline V CDR1 and CDR2: MNHEY, SVGAGI. Trimming pared 3 bases from V and 6 bases from J, leaving 18 bases between. The DNA of the CDR3 is TGTGCCAGCAGTTATAACGGTGGGAGAAGCTCCGAGCAGTACTTC. Its translation is CASSYNGGRSSEQYF.

This clone has just a few counts. The chain employs TRBV18 and TRBJ1-5, with 10 bases that match TRBD1. The CDR3 length is 14 residues. Germline lookup yields CDR1 KGHSH and CDR2 LQKENI. V trimming: 3 bases; J trimming: 7 bases; junction bases outside the gene matches: 3. CDR3 sequence: CASSPGQGEQPQHF. As DNA, the CDR3 is TGTGCCAGCTCACCCGGACAGGGGGAACAGCCCCAGCATTTT.

The rearrangement links TRBV6-5 to TRBJ1-2, with D perhaps matching TRBD1 (5 bases). The CDR3 loop spans 11 amino acids. V dropped 8 bases and J dropped 2 bases, with 6 bases sitting between them. CDR1 is MNHEY, CDR2 SVGAGI, per germline. The CDR3 here is CASSGNYGYTF. The CDR3 coding sequence is TGTGCCAGCTCAGGGAACTATGGCTACACCTTC.

This clone has just a few counts. V and J are TRBV2 and TRBJ2-1; 12 nucleotides align to TRBD2. CDR1 is SNHLY, CDR2 FYNNEI, per germline. With V trimmed by 4 bases and J by 4 bases, 2 bases remained unmatched. The CDR3 sequence is 15 residues long. CDR3 in DNA: TGTGCCAGCAGTGGGGGGACTAGCGGGTACAATGAGCAGTTCTTC. Amino acids: CASSGGTSGYNEQFF.

The chain employs TRBV5-5 and TRBJ1-5; D possibly corresponds to TRBD1 (5 bases). V dropped 1 base and J dropped 0 bases, with 11 bases sitting between them. Per germline, CDR1 SGHKS and CDR2 YYEKEE (reference sequence). CDR3 length equals 16 residues. CDR3 amino acids: CASSLREGISNQPQHF. The CDR3 coding sequence is TGTGCCAGCAGCTTGAGGGAGGGGATTAGCAATCAGCCCCAGCATTTT. Combining the CDR3 with reference TRBV5-5 and TRBJ1-5 gives the whole variable domain DAGVTQSPTHLIKTRGQQVTLRCSPISGHKSVSWYQQVLGQGPQFIFQYYEKEERGRGNFPDRFSARQFPNYSSELNVNALLLGDSALYLCASSLREGISNQPQHFGDGTRLSIL.

The chain carries TRBV9 and TRBJ2-5; D might be TRBD2 (7 bases). The CDR3 runs to 16 residues. Per the germline V gene, CDR1 is SGDLS and CDR2 is YYNGEE. Between the trimmed V and J ends, which lost 4 bases and 5 bases, there was a span of 21 bases. The CDR3 spells CASSPSGGGQWETQYF. CDR3 DNA: TGTGCCAGCAGCCCCTCGGGCGGGGGCCAATGGGAGACCCAGTACTTC.

V usage is TRBV9 and J usage is TRBJ1-4; D remains ambiguous. V was clipped by 4 bases and J by 7 bases, with 11 bases between them. Germline assignment: CDR1 SGDLS and CDR2 YYNGEE. The CDR3 sequence is 13 residues long. The CDR3, as DNA: TGTGCCAGCAGCTTCCCCCCCATTGAAAAACTGTTTTTT. Its translation: CASSFPPIEKLFF.

The chain joins TRBV9 to TRBJ2-5; 8 bases map to TRBD1. The length of the CDR3 is 17 residues. The V and J ends lost 0 bases and 2 bases, in that order; junction bases with no gene match: 9. Germline V CDR1 and CDR2: SGDLS, YYNGEE. The CDR3 loop reads CASSVGDGRGHQETQYF. DNA of the CDR3: TGTGCCAGCAGCGTAGGAGACGGCAGGGGGCATCAAGAGACCCAGTACTTC.

The J gene is TRBJ2-3, the V gene TRBV5-1, with 8 positions matching TRBD2. Germline V gene data show CDR1 as SGHRS and CDR2 as YFSETQ. After removal of 7 bases from V and 4 bases from J, the junction contained 8 bases not matched to a gene. The CDR3 covers 14 residues. Here the CDR3 reads CASRPGGEADTQYF. The CDR3 DNA sequence: TGCGCCAGCCGTCCCGGGGGGGAGGCAGATACGCAGTATTTT.

The chain employs TRBV19 and TRBJ1-4, with D maybe TRBD1 (6 bases). Germline values: CDR1 LNHDA, CDR2 SQIVND (reference sequence). The CDR3 consists of 16 residues. V lost 5 bases, J lost 0 bases, and 13 bases lay in between. DNA for the CDR3: TGTGCCAGTAGTGCCCCGGGACATACAACTAATGAAAAACTGTTTTTT. Its protein is CASSAPGHTTNEKLFF.